Reported below is one T cell receptor (beta chain). Antigen specificity is unknown. The data were obtained in a study of cytomegalovirus exposure and HLA in healthy donors. Study-wide results and limits: Some V segments, including TRBV6-2 and TRBV6-3, were excluded as indistinguishable. Common viral pathogens seemed, in a later analysis, to connect with several of the most significant clusters.

From germline, CDR1 is SEHNR and CDR2 FQNEAQ (reference sequence). This CDR3 spans 13 amino acids. Use of 60 Vbeta and 13 Jbeta primers characterized the PCR. In the original processing: In a later analysis, around 12 million of tens of millions of unique beta chains occurred in at least two donors. Here immunoSEQ multiplex PCR was the method, and the copy in TCRdb shows in-frame clones only, minus some. That table furnishes V, J and clone size, whereas the DNA furnished D and trimming. Seen here are approximately 220,000 clones, 75% to 80% observed once, and the top ten hold less than 2%. This sequence joins TRBV7-9 and TRBJ2-7; a possible D gene is TRBD2 (5 bases). This receptor was identified in a male donor in good health and CMV-seronegative. The sequenced sample was PBMCs. The CDR3 is CSATNGQSYEQYF. In nucleotides, the CDR3 is TGTTCCGCGACTAACGGGCAGTCCTACGAGCAGTACTTC.